This T cell receptor beta chain originates from a study of identical twins. The study, taken as a whole, reports: Insertions were fewer in abundant cord blood beta clonotypes, whereas memory repertoires showed none of this pattern. Modeled out-of-frame TCR alpha sharing in monozygotic twins fell below observed levels. The study based its conclusions on cross-sectional statistical analysis and did not follow the same donors.

With template switching, a universal primer site was added, and the cDNA carried unique molecular identifiers. One entry per CDR3 protein, called by TCRdb with MiXCR from the 5' RACE reads. The sample includes 400,000 to 500,000 distinct CDR3 sequences, less than 20% of them seen just once. This clonotype has only a few counts. Its antigen remains unidentified. The sample taken for sequencing was naive T cells sorted from blood. This receptor was identified in a man aged 50-59 years in good health.

The CDR3 region is CASTTSPHYEQYF. The CDR3 bases are TGTGCCAGCACTACCTCGCCCCACTACGAGCAGTACTTC. The gene calls are TRBV6-2 or TRBV6-3 and TRBJ2-7; D gene uncertain. V was trimmed by 7 bases and J by 3 bases, leaving 13 bases between them. This CDR3 spans 13 amino acids. Germline V gene data show CDR1 as MNHEY and CDR2 as SVGEGT.